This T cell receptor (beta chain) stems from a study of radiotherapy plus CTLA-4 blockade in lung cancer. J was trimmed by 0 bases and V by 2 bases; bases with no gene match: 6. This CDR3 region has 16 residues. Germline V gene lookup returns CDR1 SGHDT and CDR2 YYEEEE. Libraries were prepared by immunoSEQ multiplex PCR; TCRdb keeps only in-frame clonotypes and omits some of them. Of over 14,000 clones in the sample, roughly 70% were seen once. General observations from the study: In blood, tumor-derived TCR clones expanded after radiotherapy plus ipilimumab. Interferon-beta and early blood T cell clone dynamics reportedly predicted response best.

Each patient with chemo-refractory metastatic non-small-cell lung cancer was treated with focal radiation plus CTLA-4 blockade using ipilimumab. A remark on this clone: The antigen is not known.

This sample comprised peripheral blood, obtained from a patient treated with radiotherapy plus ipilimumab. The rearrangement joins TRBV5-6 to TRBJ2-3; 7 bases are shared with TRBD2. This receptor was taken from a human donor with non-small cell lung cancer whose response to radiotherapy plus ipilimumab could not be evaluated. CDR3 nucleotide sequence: TGTGCCAGCAGCTTCGGCGGGAGACTTAGCACAGATACGCAGTATTTT. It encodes CASSFGGRLSTDTQYF.